This T cell receptor (beta chain) appears in the sequencing data of a study of cytomegalovirus exposure and HLA in healthy donors. Study-level points and caveats: The authors listed around 150 TCR beta chains as cytomegalovirus-associated. In a later analysis, at a false discovery rate of 0.05, 15,000 to 20,000 TCR beta sequences were associated with HLA alleles.

Of note for this clone: Its specificity is not known.

Donors had nominal health at sampling but likely had unrecorded immune exposures. The CDR3 consists of 12 residues. V dropped 1 base and J dropped 4 bases, with 5 bases sitting between them. Germline V gene lookup returns CDR1 SEHNR and CDR2 FQNEAQ (reference sequence). The PCR had 60 Vbeta and 13 Jbeta primers. Sequencing was performed with immunoSEQ multiplex PCR; in TCRdb, only in-frame clones are kept and a portion is missing. The table has tens of thousands of clones, around 87% seen once; the top ten hold around 8%. The receptor was isolated from a middle-aged woman in good health and CMV-seropositive. The chain uses TRBV7-9 and TRBJ2-7, with D uncertain. Source material: PBMCs. CDR3: CASSLELYEQYF. The CDR3 DNA follows: TGTGCCAGCAGCTTAGAGCTGTACGAGCAGTACTTC.